The clone carrying this T cell receptor (beta chain) was observed a few times. Antigen specificity is unknown. Only in-frame clones appear in the TCRdb table, and some are missing; sequencing was by immunoSEQ multiplex PCR. The sample lists tens of thousands of clones, about 85% seen once, with 3.1% in the top ten. This sample stems from a study of OX40 agonist ivuxolimab in advanced cancers. Study-level information: Enrolled patients in dose escalation had cancers that were hepatocellular carcinoma, melanoma, renal cell or head and neck cancer.

Broader study findings: Clonal expansion from baseline to week 6 occurred in both CD4+ and CD8+ T cells. No determination was made of the antigen specificity of the expanded peripheral T cells. Low normalized T-cell clonal expansion also characterized some of the nonresponders.

V lost 4 bases to trimming and J lost 0 bases; unmatched junction nucleotides: 10. The length of the CDR3 is 18 residues. CDR1 and CDR2 (germline): SGDLS, YYNGEE. The sequencing used CD4+ or CD8+ T cells sorted from blood, collected in a trial of the OX40 agonist ivuxolimab. This receptor was taken from an adult with an advanced solid tumor such as melanoma, head and neck, liver or kidney cancer. The V and J genes are TRBV9 and TRBJ1-4; 9 bases are a match to TRBD1. CDR3 in amino acids: CASSPRDRVLATNEKLFF. The CDR3 DNA follows: TGTGCCAGCAGCCCCCGGGACAGGGTACTTGCAACTAATGAAAAACTGTTTTTT.